The 12 T cell receptor beta chains below were found in one sample sequenced in a study of spatial heterogeneity in lung cancer. Their recognized antigens are unknown. TCRdb re-called the 5' RACE reads with MiXCR, one entry per CDR3 protein. Counted here are some 12,000 distinct CDR3 sequences, 9% to 14% occurring once; the ten biggest clones make up over 9.5%. Study observations and caveats: It was found that expanded intratumoral alpha and beta TCR counts tracked tumor mutation counts.

Time point of the sample: sample taken at primary tumor resection. The source material was lung tumor tissue, sampled at surgery. These receptors all stem from a female donor with early-stage non-small cell lung cancer.

This clonotype is deemed medium-sized. The V and J genes are TRBV7-7 and TRBJ2-1; possibly TRBD2 for D (5 bases). Germline V gives CDR1 SSHAT, CDR2 FNYEAQ (reference sequence). The CDR3 is 15 amino acids. V was clipped by 4 bases and J by 6 bases, with 16 bases between them. The CDR3 is CASSSGPGEFNEQFF. The CDR3 nucleotides read TGTGCCAGCAGCTCAGGACCCGGGGAGTTCAATGAGCAGTTCTTC. The entire variable domain, with the rest obtained from reference TRBV7-7 and TRBJ2-1, is as follows: GAGVSQSPRYKVTKRGQDVTLRCDPISSHATLYWYQQALGQGPEFLTYFNYEAQPDKSGLPSDRFSAERPEGSISTLTIQRTEQRDSAMYRCASSSGPGEFNEQFFGPGTRLTVL.

This clonotype is termed large. V and J are TRBV9 and TRBJ2-5, with 9 bases aligning to TRBD1. V trimming: 3 bases; J trimming: 5 bases; junction bases outside the gene matches: 14. Germline values: CDR1 SGDLS, CDR2 YYNGEE. The CDR3 spans 17 residues. CDR3 region: CASSESGTGTLGETQYF. The CDR3 DNA sequence: TGTGCCAGCAGCGAGTCCGGGACAGGGACTCTCGGGGAGACCCAGTACTTC.

This clonotype was counted only a few times. This rearrangement joins TRBV7-8 to TRBJ2-7; 9 bases map to TRBD1. V lost 6 bases and J lost 7; bases outside the gene matches: 7. The CDR3 has 13 residues. Germline-derived CDR1 and CDR2 are SGHVS and FQNEAQ. In DNA, the CDR3 is TGTGCCAGCAGTTTCGGGGGACAGGGTGAGCAGTACTTC. As protein: CASSFGGQGEQYF.

Relative to its sample, this clonotype is medium-sized. The rearrangement uses TRBV18 and TRBJ2-7; 8 positions match TRBD1. J was trimmed by 3 bases and V by 0 bases; bases with no gene match: 7. CDR3 length equals 16 residues. Germline CDR1 is KGHSH and CDR2 is LQKENI. CDR3 protein: CASSPPRTGNNYEQYF. The CDR3 coding sequence is TGTGCCAGCTCACCACCCCGGACAGGGAATAACTACGAGCAGTACTTC.

V and J are TRBV29-1 and TRBJ2-1; 7 bases fit TRBD2. The CDR3 length is 17 residues. V shed 2 bases and J 4 bases; nucleotides not matched to a gene: 14. Germline CDR1 reads SQVTM; CDR2 reads ANQGSEA. Written as DNA, the CDR3 is TGCAGCGTTGAACGGGGGAGGGCAGCCGGAACTTACAATGAGCAGTTCTTC. This translates into CSVERGRAAGTYNEQFF.

By frequency in the sample, this clonotype is medium-sized. The gene calls are TRBV3-1 and TRBJ2-5; D is perhaps TRBD1 (6 bases). Germline-derived CDR1 and CDR2 are LGHDT and YNNKEL (reference sequence). This CDR3 comprises 16 residues. Between the trimmed V and J ends, which lost 4 bases and 2 bases, there was a span of 17 bases. CDR3 in amino acids: CASSPLSGTIQETQYF. In DNA, the CDR3 is TGTGCCAGCAGCCCTCTTTCCGGGACAATTCAAGAGACCCAGTACTTC.

This clonotype came up many times. The chain carries TRBV20-1 and TRBJ2-1, with 10 nucleotides matching TRBD2. The germline V gene encodes CDR1 DFQATT and CDR2 SNEGSKA (reference sequence). V gave up 0 bases and J gave up 12 bases; unmatched junction bases: 5. CDR3 length: 13 amino acids. The CDR3 here is CSARDTRTSGQFF. CDR3 in DNA: TGCAGTGCTAGAGATACCCGGACTAGCGGGCAGTTCTTC.

The chain couples TRBV7-3 to TRBJ2-7; a possible D gene is TRBD1 (6 bases). The CDR3 loop spans 13 amino acids. The germline V and J ends were trimmed by 2 bases and 5 bases, with 10 bases remaining between them. Germline lookup yields CDR1 SGHTA and CDR2 FQGTGA. The CDR3 DNA reads as TGTGCCAGCAGCTTAGGCAGGGACAACGAGCAGTACTTC. Its protein product is CASSLGRDNEQYF.

A remark on this clonotype: This may be a read error, as it is one base from a much larger clone. The V and J genes are TRBV7-8 and TRBJ2-5, with D unclear. V lost 5 bases and J 7 bases, leaving 14 bases between the germline ends. Looked up from germline, CDR1 is SGHVS and CDR2 is FQNEAQ. This CDR3 is built from 13 residues. The CDR3 region is CASSVDTTGTQYF. CDR3 nucleotides: TGTGCCAGCAGCGTCGACACGACCGGGACCCAGTACTTC.

At least ten counts were recorded for this clonotype. This chain uses TRBV2 with TRBJ2-6, with D uncertain. The CDR3 is 14 amino acids. Germline values: CDR1 SNHLY, CDR2 FYNNEI. Trimming cost V 5 bases and J 2 bases, with 7 bases left between them. In nucleotides, the CDR3 is TGTGCCAGCAGTAATGGGGCTGGGGCCAACGTCCTGACTTTC. Translation gives CASSNGAGANVLTF.

This clonotype occurred many times. The chain has TRBV18 and TRBJ2-2, with 7 nucleotides matching TRBD2. Germline assignment: CDR1 KGHSH and CDR2 LQKENI. The length of the CDR3 is 16 residues. The V and J ends lost 3 bases and 1 base, in that order; junction bases with no gene match: 5. The CDR3: CASSPLERENTGELFF. In DNA, the CDR3 is TGTGCCAGCTCACCCCTTGAGCGGGAGAACACCGGGGAGCTGTTTTTT.

At least ten counts were recorded for this clonotype. V usage is TRBV2 and J usage is TRBJ2-7; TRBD2 matches at 13 bases. Germline V gene data show CDR1 as SNHLY and CDR2 as FYNNEI. V dropped 6 bases and J dropped 0; count of bases not matched to a gene: 5. The CDR3 loop spans 16 amino acids. The CDR3 DNA reads as TGTGCCAGCAGCGGGACTAGCGGGGTCGCCTCCTACGAGCAGTACTTC. As protein: CASSGTSGVASYEQYF.